This T cell receptor (beta chain) stems from a study of blood T cell repertoires in COVID-19. Assay: immunoSEQ multiplex PCR; the TCRdb copy retains only in-frame clones and omits some. This sample carries around 150,000 clones, more than 75% of them seen once, and the ten largest clones take 7.5% to 8.5%. This CDR3 comprises 16 residues. With 4 bases removed from V and 9 bases from J, the gap between germline ends came to 19 bases. Looked up from germline, CDR1 is MNHEY and CDR2 is SMNVEV (reference sequence). Patients at the Seattle site were enrolled during active infection and followed longitudinally. This clone appeared a few times.

The sample consisted of peripheral blood. This receptor was taken from a woman aged 60 to 75 with COVID-19, enrolled during active disease. The chain uses TRBV27 and TRBJ1-6; possibly TRBD1 for D (6 bases). Here the CDR3 reads CASSSPSRTALSPLHF. CDR3 sequence (DNA): TGTGCCAGCAGTTCCCCTTCGAGGACAGCCCTTTCACCCCTCCACTTT.